Presented here are 4 T cell receptor beta chains from one specimen sequenced in a study of Ad26.COV2.S vaccination and SARS-CoV-2 variants. Profiled with immunoSEQ multiplex PCR; TCRdb holds only in-frame clones, not every one. The data hold 300,000 to 350,000 clones, with approximately 87% observed a single time. As for treatment: roughly 20 received Ad26.COV2.S at low or high dose, single or two shots; roughly five received placebo; per-sample allocation not given. Samples came from day 63 after the first vaccine or placebo injection. This specimen consisted of peripheral blood, obtained in a trial of Ad26.COV2.S vaccine versus placebo. The receptor set was obtained from a person between 18 and 65 years old who received the Ad26.COV2.S COVID-19 vaccine or a placebo.

The chain is built from TRBV12-5 and TRBJ2-1; D is possibly TRBD2 (5 bases). Germline lookup yields CDR1 LGHNT and CDR2 FRNRAP. The CDR3 consists of 17 residues. V dropped 0 bases and J dropped 2 bases, with 14 bases sitting between them. This CDR3 reads CASGLVALVEAYNEQFF. The CDR3 coding sequence is TGTGCTAGTGGTTTGGTCGCTTTGGTGGAGGCCTACAATGAGCAGTTCTTC.

CDR3 residues: CASSSEGGYNSPLHF. As DNA, the CDR3 is TGTGCCAGCAGTTCCGAGGGTGGCTATAATTCACCCCTCCACTTT. This chain joins TRBV6-2 or TRBV6-3 and TRBJ1-6, with D uncertain. V shed 4 bases and J shed 3 bases, with 10 bases lying between them. This CDR3 contains 15 residues. Germline lookup yields CDR1 MNHEY and CDR2 SVGEGT.

The V and J genes are TRBV9 and TRBJ2-5, with D possibly matching TRBD1 (5 bases). The CDR3 is 16 amino acids. Per germline, CDR1 SGDLS and CDR2 YYNGEE. The V end lost 0 bases, the J end lost 5 bases, and 17 bases lay between the germline ends. The CDR3 DNA follows: TGTGCCAGCAGCGTAGGTGGGGCCTCGCCTGTGGAGACCCAGTACTTC. Its translation: CASSVGGASPVETQYF.

V usage is TRBV9 and J usage is TRBJ1-1; TRBD1 matches at 7 bases. V lost 3 bases and J lost 0; bases outside the gene matches: 5. This CDR3 region has 15 residues. The germline gives CDR1 SGDLS, CDR2 YYNGEE. The CDR3 here is CASSEEDRMNTEAFF. The CDR3 DNA follows: TGTGCCAGCAGCGAGGAGGACAGGATGAACACTGAAGCTTTCTTT.